The rows below give T cell receptor beta chains drawn from one sample of a study of blood T cell repertoires in COVID-19. Method: immunoSEQ multiplex PCR; TCRdb's copy keeps in-frame clones and lacks some. The sample holds over 60,000 clones, about 88% seen once. Material for sequencing was peripheral blood. Every receptor here comes from a man older than 75 with acute or convalescent COVID-19. The CDR3 runs from the conserved cysteine through the conserved F or W. D genes are given only for firm matches. Some rows have no size entry. The others give once, few or many, or a class for an expanded clone.

TRBJ1-1 | NA | NA | TRBV30 | TGTGCCTGGAGTGTACGGGGAGGTACTGAAGCTTTCTTT | CAWSVRGGTEAFF
TRBJ2-3 | TRBD1 | NA | TRBV30 | TGTGCCTGGAGTGGTAGGGGGCGCCCCAGCACAGATACGCAGTATTTT | CAWSGRGRPSTDTQYF
TRBJ1-1 | NA | NA | TRBV4-2 | TGTGCCAGCAGCCAACCCCCAATCAGTGAAGCTTTCTTT | CASSQPPISEAFF
TRBJ2-3 | NA | NA | TRBV21-1 | TGTGCCAGCAGCAAAGTTGGGCTAGCGGGGGGGCCTGGCACAGATACGCAGTATTTT | CASSKVGLAGGPGTDTQYF
TRBJ2-7 | TRBD1 | NA | TRBV5-1 | TGCGCCAGCAGCGGGACAGTTTCCTACGAGCAGTACTTC | CASSGTVSYEQYF
TRBJ2-1 | NA | NA | TRBV7-9 | TGTGCCAGCATCCTACTAGAACCCAATGAGCAGTTCTTC | CASILLEPNEQFF
TRBJ1-4 | TRBD1 | few | TRBV19 | TGTGCCAGTAGTAGGAATTTGGGACAGGGGACACCTAATGAAAAACTGTTTTTT | CASSRNLGQGTPNEKLFF
TRBJ2-5 | NA | NA | TRBV5-1 | TGCGCCAGCAGCTCCGGGAGCTCCCAAGAGACCCAGTACTTC | CASSSGSSQETQYF
TRBJ2-1 | NA | NA | TRBV18 | TGTGCCAGCTCCCCCGGGCAGGGCTGGTCGGGTGAGCAGTTCTTC | CASSPGQGWSGEQFF
TRBJ2-3 | NA | NA | TRBV5-1 | TGCGCCAGCAGCTTGGCCTTGTCAGGCTACACAGATACGCAGTATTTT | CASSLALSGYTDTQYF
TRBJ1-2 | NA | NA | TRBV24-1 | TGTGCCACCAGTGACTCGACAGTTAACTATGGCTACACCTTC | CATSDSTVNYGYTF
TRBJ1-1 | NA | NA | TRBV6-1 | TGTGCCAGCAGTGGACCTAAGACAAGTCTGAACACTGAAGCTTTCTTT | CASSGPKTSLNTEAFF